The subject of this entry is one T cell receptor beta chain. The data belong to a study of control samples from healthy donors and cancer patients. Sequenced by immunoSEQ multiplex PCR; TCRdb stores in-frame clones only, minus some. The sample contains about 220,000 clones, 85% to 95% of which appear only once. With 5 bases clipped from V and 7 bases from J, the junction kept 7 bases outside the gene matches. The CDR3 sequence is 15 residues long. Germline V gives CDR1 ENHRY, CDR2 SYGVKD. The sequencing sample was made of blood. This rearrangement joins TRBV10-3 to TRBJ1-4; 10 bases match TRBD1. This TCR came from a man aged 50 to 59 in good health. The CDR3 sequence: CAISLAGQGSEKLFF. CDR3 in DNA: TGTGCCATCAGTCTTGCGGGACAGGGGAGTGAAAAACTGTTTTTT.